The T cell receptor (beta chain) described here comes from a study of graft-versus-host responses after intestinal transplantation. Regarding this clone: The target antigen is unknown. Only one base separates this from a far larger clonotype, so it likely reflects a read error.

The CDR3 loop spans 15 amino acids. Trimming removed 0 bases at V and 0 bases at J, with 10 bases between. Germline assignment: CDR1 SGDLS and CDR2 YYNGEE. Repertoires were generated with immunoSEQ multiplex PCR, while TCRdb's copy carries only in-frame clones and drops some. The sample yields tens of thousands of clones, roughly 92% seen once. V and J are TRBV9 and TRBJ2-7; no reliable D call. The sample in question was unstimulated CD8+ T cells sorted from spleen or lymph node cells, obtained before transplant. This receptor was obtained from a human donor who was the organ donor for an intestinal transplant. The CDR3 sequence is CASSVAAVGSYEQYF. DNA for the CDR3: TGTGCCAGCAGCGTAGCGGCAGTGGGCTCCTACGAGCAGTACTTC. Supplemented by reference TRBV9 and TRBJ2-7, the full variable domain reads DSGVTQTPKHLITATGQRVTLRCSPRSGDLSVYWYQQSLDQGLQFLIQYYNGEERAKGNILERFSAQQFPDLHSELNLSSLELGDSALYFCASSVAAVGSYEQYFGPGTRLTVT.